The clone carrying this T cell receptor (beta chain) came up many times. What it recognizes is unknown. This sample is drawn from a study of T cell repertoires in cytomegalovirus infection. Overall study results and limits: The response measured ex vivo was dominated by TCR beta clonotypes (HLA-C-restricted and CMV-specific). Carriers of CMV and the relevant HLA type were discriminated by public TCR beta frequency.

TCRdb called the reads again in MiXCR, with one record for every CDR3 protein. This sample has more than 400,000 distinct CDR3 sequences; more than 20% occur once, and the top ten carry about 13%. This CDR3 is 17 amino acids long. Per germline, CDR1 SGHVS and CDR2 FNYEAQ. After removal of 1 base from V and 0 bases from J, the junction contained 4 bases not matched to a gene. The sample taken for sequencing was PBMCs. This rearrangement joins TRBV7-6 to TRBJ2-1; 9 nucleotides align to TRBD2. The TCR comes from a human donor in good health (CMV status not recorded). Some clones in this sample may be carry-over from other donors' samples. CDR3 loop: CASSLELAGSSYNEQFF. DNA of the CDR3: TGTGCCAGCAGCTTAGAGCTAGCGGGGAGCTCCTACAATGAGCAGTTCTTC.